This T cell receptor beta chain was documented in a study of cytomegalovirus exposure and HLA in healthy donors. Study outcomes and limitations: Most of the CMV-associated TCR beta chains (in a later analysis) appeared to be HLA-restricted.

Germline-derived CDR1 and CDR2 are SGDLS and YYNGEE. Trimming took off 3 bases at V and 6 bases at J, with 7 bases between the two ends. The CDR3 length is 11 residues. Of note for this clone: Its antigen is currently unknown.

It was with 60 Vbeta and 13 Jbeta primers that the PCR ran. Per the original methods: A follow-up analysis tallied 65 million to 80 million unique TCR beta chains, 9 million to 11 million shared. Repertoires were generated with immunoSEQ multiplex PCR, while TCRdb's copy carries only in-frame clones and drops some. For V, J and clone size, that table is used; D and trimming come from the DNA. The table records around 190,000 clones, about 77% of them present only once. Sample: PBMCs. This rearrangement joins TRBV9 to TRBJ2-7; D is ambiguous. This clonotype was obtained from a woman in her thirties in good health and CMV-seronegative. DNA for the CDR3: TGTGCCAGCAGCGGTAGTGGCGAGCAGTACTTC. It codes for CASSGSGEQYF.